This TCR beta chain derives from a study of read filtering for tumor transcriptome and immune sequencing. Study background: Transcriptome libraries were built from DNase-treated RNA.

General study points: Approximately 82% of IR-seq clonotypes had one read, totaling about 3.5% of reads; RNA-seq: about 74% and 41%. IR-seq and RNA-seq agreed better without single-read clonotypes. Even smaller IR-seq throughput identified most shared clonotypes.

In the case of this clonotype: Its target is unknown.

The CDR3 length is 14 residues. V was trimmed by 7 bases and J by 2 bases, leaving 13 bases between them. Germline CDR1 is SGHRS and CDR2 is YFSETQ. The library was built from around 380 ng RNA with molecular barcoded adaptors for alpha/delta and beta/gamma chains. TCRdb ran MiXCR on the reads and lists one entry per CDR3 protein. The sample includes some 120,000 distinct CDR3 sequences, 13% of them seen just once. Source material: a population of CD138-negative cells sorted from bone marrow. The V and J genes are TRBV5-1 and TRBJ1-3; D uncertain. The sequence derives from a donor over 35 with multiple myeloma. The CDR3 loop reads CASGYPGPGNTIYF. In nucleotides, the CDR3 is TGCGCCAGCGGCTACCCGGGCCCTGGAAACACCATATATTTT.